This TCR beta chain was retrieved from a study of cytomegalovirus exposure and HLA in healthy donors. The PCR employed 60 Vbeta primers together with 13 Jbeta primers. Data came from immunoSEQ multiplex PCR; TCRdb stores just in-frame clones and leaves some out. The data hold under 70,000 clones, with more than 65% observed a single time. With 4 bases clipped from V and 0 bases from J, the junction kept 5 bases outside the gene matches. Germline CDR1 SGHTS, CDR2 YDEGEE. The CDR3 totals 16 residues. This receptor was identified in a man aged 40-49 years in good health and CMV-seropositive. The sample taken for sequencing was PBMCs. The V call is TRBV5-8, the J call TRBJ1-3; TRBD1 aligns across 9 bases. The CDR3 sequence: CASSPGQGISGNTIYF. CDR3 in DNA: TGTGCCAGCAGCCCGGGACAGGGAATCTCTGGAAACACCATATATTTT.